This is a list of T cell receptor beta chains from one sample in a study of somatic mutations in cytotoxic T cells in rheumatoid arthritis. Sequencing used immunoSEQ multiplex PCR; TCRdb keeps in-frame clones, though not all of them. Of 5,500 to 6,500 clones in the sample, around 68% are singletons; the top ten hold around 38%. Material for sequencing was CD8+ T cells sorted from blood. The receptors derive from a woman aged 45-65 years in good health. Both conserved end residues are part of each CDR3. D genes are given only for firm matches. A clone size is listed for some rows: how often the clone was seen (once, few, many), or a class if it is expanded.

cdr3_nt cdr3_aa v_call clone_size d_call j_call
TGTGCCAGCAGCTTAGCCGAGACTAGCGGGGGGAACACCGGGGAGCTGTTTTTT CASSLAETSGGNTGELFF TRBV7-6 . TRBD2 TRBJ2-2
TGTGCCAGCAGCCGTGCGCAGGGGGGTGGAAACACCATATATTTT CASSRAQGGGNTIYF TRBV7-7 . TRBD1 TRBJ1-3
TGCGCCAGCAGCTTGGGCCCGGGGACAGGGAGCTACGAGCAGTACTTC CASSLGPGTGSYEQYF TRBV5-1 . TRBD1 TRBJ2-7
TGTGCCAGCAGCGTAGCTACGGGGGAGTCAGATACGCAGTATTTT CASSVATGESDTQYF TRBV9 . . TRBJ2-3
TGTGCCACCAGCAGAGCCCCTAGGGGCGCCTATAATTCACCCCTCCACTTT CATSRAPRGAYNSPLHF TRBV15 . . TRBJ1-6
TGTGCCAGCAGCTTGGGGACAGGGCCTAGATTCGCTGAAGCTTTCTTT CASSLGTGPRFAEAFF TRBV5-4 . TRBD1 TRBJ1-1
TGTGCCAGCAGCTGGGGGAGGGGAAACACCATATATTTT CASSWGRGNTIYF TRBV13 . . TRBJ1-3
TGTGCCAGCAGCCAAGGCCAGTCGGGGACAGTCAATTCACCCCTCCACTTT CASSQGQSGTVNSPLHF TRBV4-2 . TRBD1 TRBJ1-6
TGTGCCAGCAGTGGGTTTGACAGGGGGCTACAGCCCCAGCATTTT CASSGFDRGLQPQHF TRBV2 few TRBD1 TRBJ1-5
TGTGCCAGTAGTATTAAGGGGACAGGGGGGCCCGATACGCAGTATTTT CASSIKGTGGPDTQYF TRBV19 . TRBD1 TRBJ2-3
TGCGCCAGCAGCTTGGCAGGCTATAGCAATCAGCCCCAGCATTTT CASSLAGYSNQPQHF TRBV5-1 . . TRBJ1-5
TGTGCCAGCAGCGTATCAGGGGCCGGTTCACCCCTCCACTTT CASSVSGAGSPLHF TRBV9 . . TRBJ1-6
TGTGCCAGCAGCTTTCGCCGGGGGGCGAATGAGCAGTTCTTC CASSFRRGANEQFF TRBV5-6 medium-sized . TRBJ2-1
TGTGCCAGCTCACCACCAACTAGCGGGAACCTAGAGACCCAGTACTTC CASSPPTSGNLETQYF TRBV18 once TRBD2 TRBJ2-5
TGCAGCGTTGACTCCAGCGGGGGCCTTCCACAAGAGACCCAGTACTTC CSVDSSGGLPQETQYF TRBV29-1 . TRBD2 TRBJ2-5
TGTGCCAGTATCAAACACGGACACCCCTCCTACGAGCAGTACTTC CASIKHGHPSYEQYF TRBV19 . . TRBJ2-7
TGCGCCAGCACCGGGAGGAATGAGCAGTTCTTC CASTGRNEQFF TRBV5-1 . TRBD2 TRBJ2-1
TGTGCCAGCGGCGCGTATTCCTACAATGAGCAGTTCTTC CASGAYSYNEQFF TRBV9 . . TRBJ2-1
TGTGCTAGTGGTTTGCCCCCTGAGACAGGGCACTCCTACGAGCAGTACTTC CASGLPPETGHSYEQYF TRBV12-5 . TRBD1 TRBJ2-7
TGTGCCACCAGCAGAGAAAGGGGTGGGGGGACTGAAGCTTTCTTT CATSRERGGGTEAFF TRBV15 . . TRBJ1-1
TGTGCCAGCAGCCGGACTAGCGGGGGTGTGACTAATGAGCAGTTCTTC CASSRTSGGVTNEQFF TRBV6-6 . TRBD2 TRBJ2-1
TGTGCCATCAGTGAGTCGGTGACAACTGAAGCTTTCTTT CAISESVTTEAFF TRBV10-3 . . TRBJ1-1
TGTGCCAGCAGCTTAGGTTTTAGCGACTACAATGAGCAGTTCTTC CASSLGFSDYNEQFF TRBV7-2 few . TRBJ2-1
TGCAGCGTTGAAGAATGGGGGGAAGCTAGCACAGATACGCAGTATTTT CSVEEWGEASTDTQYF TRBV29-1 . . TRBJ2-3
TGTGCCACCAGCAGAGATCGGGGGGAGACCCAGTACTTC CATSRDRGETQYF TRBV15 . . TRBJ2-5
TGTGCCAGCAGCTCACCGGGACTAGCCTACGAGCAGTACTTC CASSSPGLAYEQYF TRBV7-2 . TRBD2 TRBJ2-7
TGTGCCAGCAGTGAAAACTTAGACAGTCTAGGATCACCCCTCCACTTT CASSENLDSLGSPLHF TRBV6-1 . . TRBJ1-6
TGCAGCGTTGAGATGGGGGAGGCCCATGGCTACACCTTC CSVEMGEAHGYTF TRBV29-1 few . TRBJ1-2
TGTGCTAGTGGTCCGGGACAGGGCATATACGAGCAGTACTTC CASGPGQGIYEQYF TRBV12-5 once TRBD1 TRBJ2-7
TGTGCCACCAGCAGAGATCTCGGGACAGTTACCTATGGCTACACCTTC CATSRDLGTVTYGYTF TRBV15 . TRBD1 TRBJ1-2
TGTGCCAGCAGTGACTCTACCGGCGGGGGGGCTGATGAGCAGTTCTTC CASSDSTGGGADEQFF TRBV6-4 once TRBD2 TRBJ2-1
TGCGCCAGCAGCTTGGATTCTTCGTCCCTTTACGAGCAGTACTTC CASSLDSSSLYEQYF TRBV5-1 . . TRBJ2-7
TGCAGCGTTAGGGGTTTGGGCACAGATACGCAGTATTTT CSVRGLGTDTQYF TRBV29-1 . . TRBJ2-3
TGTGCCAGCAGTTACGAGGTTAACTATGGCTACACCTTC CASSYEVNYGYTF TRBV6-6 . . TRBJ1-2
TGCAGCGTTGGGACTTCCGGAACCATTCAGTACTTC CSVGTSGTIQYF TRBV29-1 . . TRBJ2-4
TGTGCCAGCAGCCCCAGGGGGACCGGGGAGCTGTTTTTT CASSPRGTGELFF TRBV11-3 once TRBD1 TRBJ2-2
TGCGCCAGCAGCCAAGAGGGCTCCTTCTATGGCTACACCTTC CASSQEGSFYGYTF TRBV4-1 . . TRBJ1-2
TGTGCCAGCACCTCCGGGGTTGGGTCACCCCTCCACTTT CASTSGVGSPLHF TRBV6-6 . . TRBJ1-6
TGTGCCAGTAGAGTAGCCGAGAGCTCCTACAATGAGCAGTTCTTC CASRVAESSYNEQFF TRBV19 . . TRBJ2-1
TGTGCCAGTGGGACAGCAACGCACACTGAAGCTTTCTTT CASGTATHTEAFF TRBV19 . TRBD1 TRBJ1-1
TGTGCCAGCAAAAAAAGCGGGGACACCGGGGAGCCGTTTTTT CASKKSGDTGEPFF TRBV9 . . TRBJ2-2
TGCAGCGTTGAAGATCGCGCCCAAGAGACCCAGTACTTC CSVEDRAQETQYF TRBV29-1 . . TRBJ2-5
TGTGCCAGCAGCTTAGGATGGGAGGGCGCTTTCTTT CASSLGWEGAFF TRBV11-2 . . TRBJ1-1
TGTGCCAGCAGTGTGACAGGTAGTTACAATCAGCCCCAGCATTTT CASSVTGSYNQPQHF TRBV27 once . TRBJ1-5
TGTGCCAGCAGTTCCCTTGGGGCGAATGAGCAGTTCTTC CASSSLGANEQFF TRBV27 . . TRBJ2-1
TGTGCCAGCAGGGGGGGGACAGGGGGTAAGGTAAACACTGAAGCTTTCTTT CASRGGTGGKVNTEAFF TRBV28 . TRBD1 TRBJ1-1